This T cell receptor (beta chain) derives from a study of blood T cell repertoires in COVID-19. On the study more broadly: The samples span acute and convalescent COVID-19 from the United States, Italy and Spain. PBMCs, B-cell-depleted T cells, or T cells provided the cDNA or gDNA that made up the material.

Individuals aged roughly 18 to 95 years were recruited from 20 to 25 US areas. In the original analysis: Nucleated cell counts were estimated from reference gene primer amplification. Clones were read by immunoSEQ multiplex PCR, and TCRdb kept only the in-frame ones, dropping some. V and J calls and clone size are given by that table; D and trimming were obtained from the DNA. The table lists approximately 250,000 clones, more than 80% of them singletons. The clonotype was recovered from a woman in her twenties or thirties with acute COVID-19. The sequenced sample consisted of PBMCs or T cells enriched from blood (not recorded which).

The CDR3: CASRELGRVYGYTF. CDR3 nucleotides: TGTGCCAGCCGGGAGCTGGGCAGGGTATATGGCTACACCTTC. V is TRBV27 and J is TRBJ1-2, with D possibly matching TRBD1 (5 bases). Trimming took 8 bases from V and 5 from J, leaving 18 bases between them. This CDR3 contains 14 residues. Germline lookup yields CDR1 MNHEY and CDR2 SMNVEV (reference sequence).